This entry lists 27 T cell receptor beta chains sequenced from one sample in a study of blood T cell repertoires in COVID-19 (TCRdb year 2020). Libraries were built with the immunoSEQ multiplex PCR assay. This immuneACCESS table, as held by TCRdb, lists in-frame sequences with V and J called but not all clones. Of the missing ones, under half trace to an unresolved V gene in checked studies; the others have no known cause. The sample records about 180,000 clones, around 87% of which are singletons. The ten largest clonotypes hold 2% to 3% of the sample. The sample consisted of peripheral blood. The source of these receptors is a man aged 35 to 55 with active or convalescent COVID-19.

The chain couples TRBV4-1 to TRBJ2-7; 7 bases match TRBD1. This CDR3 spans 15 amino acids. The V segment lost 5 bases and the J segment 0 bases; nucleotides outside the gene matches: 7. Germline CDR1 MGHRA, CDR2 YSYEKL. CDR3 DNA: TGCGCCAGCAGCGGTACGACAGGGAGCTCCTACGAGCAGTACTTC. Amino acids: CASSGTTGSSYEQYF.

The chain joins TRBV20-1 to TRBJ2-3; D is perhaps TRBD2 (5 bases). The CDR3 runs 11 residues. Germline lookup yields CDR1 DFQATT and CDR2 SNEGSKA (reference sequence). Trimming pared 2 bases from V and 6 bases from J, leaving 6 bases between. The CDR3 sequence: CSARRGDTQYF. The CDR3 DNA sequence: TGCAGTGCTAGACGGGGTGATACGCAGTATTTT.

The chain combines TRBV5-1 with TRBJ1-3; unclear D gene. Germline V CDR1 and CDR2: SGHRS, YFSETQ. The V end was cut by 0 bases, the J end by 7 bases, with 14 bases between. The CDR3 totals 15 residues. The CDR3 DNA follows: TGCGCCAGCAGCTTGGCTGGCCTCACGGGGAACACCATATATTTT. Amino acids: CASSLAGLTGNTIYF. The whole variable domain, remainder taken from reference TRBV5-1 and TRBJ1-3, is KAGVTQTPRYLIKTRGQQVTLSCSPISGHRSVSWYQQTPGQGLQFLFEYFSETQRNKGNFPGRFSGRQFSNSRSEMNVSTLELGDSALYLCASSLAGLTGNTIYFGEGSWLTVV.

This sequence joins TRBV10-2 and TRBJ1-5, with a tentative D call TRBD1 (6 bases). Germline loops: CDR1 WSHSY, CDR2 SAAADI. The CDR3 has 13 amino acids. Trimming cost V 4 bases and J 7 bases, with 11 bases left between them. CDR3 in DNA: TGCGCCAGCAGTGTCCAGGGGTACCAGCCCCAGCATTTT. This sequence encodes CASSVQGYQPQHF.

The genes are TRBV3-1 (or the pseudogene TRBV3-2) and TRBJ1-6; D remains ambiguous. Germline assignment: CDR1 LGHDT and CDR2 YNNKEL (reference sequence). The length of the CDR3 is 16 residues. Trimming took off 1 base at V and 0 bases at J, with 7 bases between the two ends. CDR3: CASSQAVYSYNSPLHF. The CDR3 region has the DNA TGTGCCAGCAGCCAAGCGGTATACTCCTATAATTCACCCCTCCACTTT.

The chain has TRBV19 and TRBJ2-2; a possible D gene is TRBD2 (5 bases). The germline V gene encodes CDR1 LNHDA and CDR2 SQIVND (reference sequence). CDR3 length: 14 residues. V was trimmed by 10 bases and J by 1 base, leaving 13 bases between them. CDR3 amino acids: CATGEHRNTGELFF. In DNA form, the CDR3 reads TGTGCCACCGGGGAGCACCGGAACACCGGGGAGCTGTTTTTT.

The chain is built from TRBV30 and TRBJ2-3, with D uncertain. V was shortened by 0 bases and J by 5 bases, with 9 bases between the two germline ends. The CDR3 is 13 amino acids. Germline V gene sequence: CDR1 GTSNPN, CDR2 SVGIG (reference sequence). The CDR3 DNA reads TGTGCCTGGAGTGTACGGGTCCAAGATACGCAGTATTTT. It translates to CAWSVRVQDTQYF.

This clone appeared a few times. V is TRBV25-1 and J is TRBJ1-2; no definite D call. The ends were cut back, 4 bases at V and 5 bases at J, with 8 bases in the middle. The CDR3 length is 12 residues. Germline loops: CDR1 MGHDK, CDR2 SYGVNS. The CDR3 protein is CASSGQRYGYTF. The CDR3 DNA is TGTGCCAGCAGTGGGCAGCGATATGGCTACACCTTC.

The CDR3 coding sequence is TGCGCCAGCAGGGACGGACTGACCTACGAGCAGTACTTC. It specifies CASRDGLTYEQYF. The rearrangement links TRBV10-2 to TRBJ2-7; possible D gene TRBD2, 5 bases. The CDR3 has 13 residues. The V and J ends lost 6 bases and 2 bases respectively, with 11 bases between them. Per germline, CDR1 WSHSY and CDR2 SAAADI.

At least ten counts were recorded for this clone. Here the CDR3 DNA reads TGCGCCAGCAGCCAAGCATCCGGGACTAGCGGGGGGGCGCGGAATGAGCAGTTCTTC. Encoded protein: CASSQASGTSGGARNEQFF. The chain employs TRBV4-1 and TRBJ2-1, with 16 positions matching TRBD2. The CDR3 is made up of 19 amino acids. The germline V gene has CDR1 MGHRA and CDR2 YSYEKL. J lost 7 bases, V lost 1 base, and 10 bases had no gene match.

The chain joins TRBV5-1 to TRBJ1-2, with D perhaps matching TRBD1 (6 bases). Germline V gives CDR1 SGHRS, CDR2 YFSETQ. Trimming pared 9 bases from V and 8 bases from J, leaving 20 bases between. CDR3 length: 13 amino acids. CDR3 loop: CATRGGESTGYTF. CDR3 nucleotides: TGCGCCACCAGGGGCGGGGAATCAACCGGCTACACCTTC.

The gene calls are TRBV5-1 and TRBJ1-4; TRBD1 aligns across 8 bases. The length of the CDR3 is 15 residues. J gave up 5 bases and V 4 bases, and 7 bases lay outside the gene matches. Germline lookup yields CDR1 SGHRS and CDR2 YFSETQ. CDR3 residues: CASSRDRRPNEKLFF. Written as DNA, the CDR3 is TGCGCCAGCAGCAGGGACAGGAGACCGAATGAAAAACTGTTTTTT.

The chain recombines TRBV3-1 (or the pseudogene TRBV3-2) with TRBJ1-4; D not resolved. Germline CDR1 and CDR2: LGHDT and YNNKEL (reference sequence). Trimming took off 5 bases at V and 3 bases at J, with 4 bases between the two ends. The CDR3 is made up of 12 amino acids. The CDR3 here is CASSYANEKLFF. The CDR3 DNA reads TGTGCCAGCAGCTATGCTAATGAAAAACTGTTTTTT.

J is TRBJ2-2 and V is TRBV6-4; the match to TRBD2 covers 7 bases. This CDR3 has 14 amino acids. Germline V gene data show CDR1 as MRHNA and CDR2 as SNTAGT. V was pared by 6 bases and J by 7 bases, with 8 bases of the junction left unmatched. CDR3 residues: CASSRLAGSGELFF. As DNA, the CDR3 is TGTGCCAGCAGCAGACTAGCAGGCAGCGGGGAGCTGTTTTTT.

This clone was seen only once. One junction end disagrees with the germline gene, perhaps due to a read error. J is TRBJ2-1 and V is TRBV9, with TRBD2 matching over 11 bases. This CDR3 contains 16 residues. Germline V gene sequence: CDR1 SGDLS, CDR2 YYNGEE. The CDR3 DNA sequence: TGTGCCAGCAGCCAGATAGCGGGGGGGGCCTATAATGAGCAGTTCTTC. The encoded protein is CASSQIAGGAYNEQFF. The full variable domain, rest sourced from reference TRBV9 and TRBJ2-1, is DSGVTQTPKHLITATGQRVTLRCSPRSGDLSVYWYQQSLDQGLQFLIQYYNGEERAKGNILERFSAQQFPDLHSELNLSSLELGDSALYFCASSQIAGGAYNEQFFGPGTRLTVL.

J is TRBJ1-2 and V is TRBV9; D not certain. Trimming removed 5 bases at V and 4 bases at J, with 15 bases between. Germline V gene data show CDR1 as SGDLS and CDR2 as YYNGEE. This CDR3 comprises 14 residues. In nucleotides, the CDR3 is TGTGCCAGCAGTGAGACCTCCGGGAGCTATGGCTACACCTTC. Its translation: CASSETSGSYGYTF.

CDR3 nucleotide sequence: TGTGCCACCAGGGGGACTGGCCCTCAAGAGACCCAGTACTTC. Its translation: CATRGTGPQETQYF. V usage is TRBV24-1 and J usage is TRBJ2-5; tentative D call: TRBD2 (6 bases). This CDR3 is built from 14 residues. The germline V and J ends were trimmed by 7 bases and 2 bases, with 13 bases remaining between them. Germline-derived CDR1 and CDR2 are KGHDR and SFDVKD.

In DNA form, the CDR3 reads TGTGCCAGCAGTTACCAGGGTCGCGGCTATGGCTACACCTTC. Protein: CASSYQGRGYGYTF. The chain joins TRBV27 to TRBJ1-2; perhaps TRBD1 as D (5 bases). V lost 4 bases and J 4 bases, leaving 13 bases between the germline ends. CDR3 length: 14 residues. In germline, CDR1 is MNHEY, CDR2 SMNVEV (reference sequence).

This rearrangement joins TRBV12-5 to TRBJ2-1; 13 nucleotides line up with TRBD2. Trimming at V came to 5 bases and at J to 5 bases, leaving 6 bases not matched to a gene. The CDR3 loop spans 16 amino acids. Germline CDR1 LGHNT, CDR2 FRNRAP. Here the CDR3 DNA reads TGTGCTAGTGGTCCCGTGGGACTAGCGGGGAACAATGAGCAGTTCTTC. It translates to CASGPVGLAGNNEQFF.

V is TRBV15 and J is TRBJ1-2; D is unclear. This CDR3 is 13 amino acids long. Germline V gene data show CDR1 as LNHNV and CDR2 as YYDKDF (reference sequence). V was trimmed by 5 bases and J by 8 bases, leaving 15 bases between them. CDR3 loop: CATSGPNLQGYTF. The CDR3 nucleotides are TGTGCCACCAGCGGTCCCAACCTCCAGGGCTACACCTTC.

The gene calls are TRBV9 and TRBJ2-2, with no clear D. From germline, CDR1 is SGDLS and CDR2 YYNGEE. The germline V and J ends were trimmed by 4 bases and 2 bases, with 3 bases remaining between them. CDR3 size: 12 residues. CDR3 amino acids: CASSLNTGELFF. The CDR3 DNA follows: TGTGCCAGCAGCCTTAACACCGGGGAGCTGTTTTTT.

CDR3 bases: TGTGCCAGCAGTTCGCCCGGGACAGTGAACACTGAAGCTTTCTTT. Its protein product is CASSSPGTVNTEAFF. This chain joins TRBV28 and TRBJ1-1, with 7 bases aligning to TRBD1. CDR3 length equals 15 residues. J lost 0 bases, V lost 4 bases, and 5 bases had no gene match. CDR1 MDHEN and CDR2 SYDVKM come from the germline V gene.

The chain combines TRBV5-1 with TRBJ1-1; maybe TRBD1 (6 bases). V lost 0 bases and J lost 3, with 12 bases in between. The germline V gene has CDR1 SGHRS and CDR2 YFSETQ. The CDR3 runs to 15 residues. In nucleotides, the CDR3 is TGCGCCAGCAGCTTGGTACAGGGCCGGGACACTGAAGCTTTCTTT. This translates into CASSLVQGRDTEAFF.

V gene TRBV6-5 combines with J gene TRBJ2-2; D is uncertain. The germline V and J ends were trimmed by 6 bases and 0 bases, with 5 bases remaining between them. The germline gives CDR1 MNHEY, CDR2 SVGAGI. This CDR3 region has 13 residues. CDR3 sequence reads: CASRSSNTGELFF. The CDR3 region has the DNA TGTGCCAGCAGATCTTCGAACACCGGGGAGCTGTTTTTT.

This chain joins TRBV3-1 (or the pseudogene TRBV3-2) and TRBJ1-6; no definite D call. The CDR3 totals 16 residues. Trimming cost V 4 bases and J 2 bases, with 12 bases left between them. Germline CDR1 reads LGHDT; CDR2 reads YNNKEL (reference sequence). CDR3 residues: CASSPVWAAYNSPLHF. CDR3 nucleotides: TGTGCCAGCAGCCCAGTTTGGGCCGCCTATAATTCACCCCTCCACTTT.

This chain links TRBV3-1 (or the pseudogene TRBV3-2) with TRBJ1-2, with D unresolved. Deletions cut 0 bases from V and 0 bases from J, with 11 bases between. The CDR3 covers 16 residues. The germline V gene encodes CDR1 LGHDT and CDR2 YNNKEL (reference sequence). The CDR3 region has the DNA TGTGCCAGCAGCCAAGACAATAGTATGGCTAACTATGGCTACACCTTC. As protein: CASSQDNSMANYGYTF.

This clone was seen more than once but under ten times. The CDR3 region has the DNA TGTGCCAGTAGTAAAGGCCCGGCAGGGGCCCTGAATTCACCCCTCCACTTT. This sequence encodes CASSKGPAGALNSPLHF. The chain combines TRBV19 with TRBJ1-6; maybe TRBD1 (6 bases). Germline lookup yields CDR1 LNHDA and CDR2 SQIVND (reference sequence). The CDR3 has 17 amino acids. Trimming took 4 bases from V and 7 from J, leaving 20 bases between them.